This T cell receptor (beta chain) was retrieved from a study of identical twins. The study, taken as a whole, reports: Excess twin sharing in beta out-of-frame sequences was weaker.

TCRdb called the 5' RACE reads again in MiXCR, with one record for every CDR3 protein. The sample includes approximately 240,000 distinct CDR3 sequences, roughly 13% of them seen just once. About this clonotype itself: What it binds is unknown.

CDR3 length equals 15 residues. Germline CDR1 and CDR2: SGHKS and YYEKEE (reference sequence). J gave up 9 bases and V 0 bases, and 6 bases lay outside the gene matches. This TCR came from a woman aged 18-29 years in good health. The chain has TRBV5-5 and TRBJ2-1; 10 bases map to TRBD2. Sequenced material: memory (CD45RO+) T cells sorted from blood. Here the CDR3 reads CASSLGAGGLTEQFF. DNA for the CDR3: TGTGCCAGCAGCTTGGGAGCGGGGGGGCTGACTGAGCAGTTCTTC.